This TCR beta chain originates from a study of CD8+CD57+ T cells in acquired aplastic anemia. Study overall: DNA per sorted CD4+ or CD8+ sample ranged about 0.18 to 30 ug, averaging 3.2 ug.

The CDR3 contains 13 residues. V was shortened by 6 bases and J by 0 bases, with 6 bases between the two germline ends. CDR1 and CDR2 (germline): DFQATT, SNEGSKA (reference sequence). TCR beta VDJ and CDR3 profiling used genomic DNA as template. From the reads, TCRdb called clonotypes with MiXCR, one entry per CDR3 protein. The table shows about 160,000 distinct CDR3 sequences, with about two thirds occurring only once. Previously, flow cytometry had revealed CD8+CD57+ cell expansion in the patients chosen for sequencing. There were no patients without severe acquired aplastic anemia. The chain employs TRBV20-1 and TRBJ2-6; the D is unclear. This TCR was sampled from a human donor with aplastic anemia. The sequencing sample was made of sorted CD4+, CD8+, or CD8+CD57+ T cells (not recorded which) from PBMCs. CDR3 region: CSALDSGANVLTF. CDR3 coding DNA: TGCAGTGCGTTGGACTCTGGGGCCAACGTCCTGACTTTC.